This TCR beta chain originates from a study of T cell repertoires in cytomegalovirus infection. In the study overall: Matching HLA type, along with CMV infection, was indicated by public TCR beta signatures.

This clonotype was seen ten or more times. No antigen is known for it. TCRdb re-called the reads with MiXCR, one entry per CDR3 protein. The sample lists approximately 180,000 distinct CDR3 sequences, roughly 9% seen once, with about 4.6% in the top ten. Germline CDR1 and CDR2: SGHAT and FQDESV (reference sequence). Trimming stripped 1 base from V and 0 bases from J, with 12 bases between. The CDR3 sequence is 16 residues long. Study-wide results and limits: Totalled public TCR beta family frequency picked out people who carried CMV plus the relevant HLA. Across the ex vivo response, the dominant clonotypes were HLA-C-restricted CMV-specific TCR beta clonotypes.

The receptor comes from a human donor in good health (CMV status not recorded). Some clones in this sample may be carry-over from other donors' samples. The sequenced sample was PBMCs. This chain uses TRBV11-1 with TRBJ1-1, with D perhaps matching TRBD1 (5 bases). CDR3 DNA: TGTGCCAGCAGCTTAGGGGGGATTGGTGTGAACACTGAAGCTTTCTTT. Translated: CASSLGGIGVNTEAFF.